This TCR beta chain was sequenced during a study of identical twins. Every donor was a healthy Caucasian. The CDR3 length is 14 residues. Germline CDR1 MNHEY, CDR2 SVGEGT. V dropped 4 bases and J dropped 2 bases, with 10 bases sitting between them. The study's findings and limits: Recombination models fit unrelated individuals' TCR alpha sharing but underestimated twins'. Within cord blood, abundant beta clonotypes carried fewer insertions, but memory repertoires showed no such trend. Weaker excess twin sharing was seen among beta out-of-frame sequences.

TCRdb re-called the 5' RACE reads with MiXCR, one entry per CDR3 protein. This sample has around 500,000 distinct CDR3 sequences, with approximately 15% found just once. Turning to this clonotype: Its antigen remains unidentified.

The same sample was also studied in work on yellow fever vaccine responses in identical twins.

Sequencing was carried out using CD4+ T cells sorted from blood. The TCR sequence derives from a young woman in good health. The V gene is TRBV6-2 or TRBV6-3, the J gene TRBJ2-3; D is unresolved. CDR3 bases: TGTGCCAGCAGTTTCAACTACCCCACAGATACGCAGTATTTT. Protein product: CASSFNYPTDTQYF.